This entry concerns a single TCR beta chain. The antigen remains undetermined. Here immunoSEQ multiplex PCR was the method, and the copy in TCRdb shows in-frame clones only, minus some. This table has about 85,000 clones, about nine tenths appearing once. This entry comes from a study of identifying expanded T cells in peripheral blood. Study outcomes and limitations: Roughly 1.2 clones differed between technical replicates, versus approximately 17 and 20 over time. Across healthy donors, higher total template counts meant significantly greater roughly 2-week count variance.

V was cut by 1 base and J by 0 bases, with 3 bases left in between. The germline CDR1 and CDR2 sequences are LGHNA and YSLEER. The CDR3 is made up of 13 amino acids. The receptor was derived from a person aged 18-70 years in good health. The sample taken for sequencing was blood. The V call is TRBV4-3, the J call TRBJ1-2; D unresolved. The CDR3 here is CASSQGANYGYTF. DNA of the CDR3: TGCGCCAGCAGCCAAGGAGCTAACTATGGCTACACCTTC.